This T cell receptor (beta chain) came from a study of blood T cell repertoires in COVID-19. The wider study: The origin of the acute and convalescent COVID-19 samples was the United States, Italy and Spain. From T cells, B-cell-depleted T cells, or PBMCs came the material, which was cDNA or gDNA.

The CDR3 contains 17 residues. J gave up 4 bases and V 4 bases, and 15 bases lay outside the gene matches. In germline, CDR1 is LNHDA, CDR2 SQIVND (reference sequence). As originally analysed: Estimates of nucleated cell counts were drawn from the amplification of reference gene primers. Here immunoSEQ multiplex PCR was the method, and the copy in TCRdb shows in-frame clones only, minus some. V, J and clone size are those of that table, while D and trimming were read from the DNA. The sample lists about 140,000 clones, 76% occurring once. Specimen: peripheral blood. This TCR was recovered from a woman aged 80 or older with active or convalescent COVID-19. The gene calls are TRBV19 and TRBJ2-7, with 8 positions matching TRBD2. CDR3: CASSTSPGGGSTYEQYF. CDR3 DNA sequence: TGTGCCAGTAGTACAAGCCCAGGCGGGGGGTCCACTTACGAGCAGTACTTC.